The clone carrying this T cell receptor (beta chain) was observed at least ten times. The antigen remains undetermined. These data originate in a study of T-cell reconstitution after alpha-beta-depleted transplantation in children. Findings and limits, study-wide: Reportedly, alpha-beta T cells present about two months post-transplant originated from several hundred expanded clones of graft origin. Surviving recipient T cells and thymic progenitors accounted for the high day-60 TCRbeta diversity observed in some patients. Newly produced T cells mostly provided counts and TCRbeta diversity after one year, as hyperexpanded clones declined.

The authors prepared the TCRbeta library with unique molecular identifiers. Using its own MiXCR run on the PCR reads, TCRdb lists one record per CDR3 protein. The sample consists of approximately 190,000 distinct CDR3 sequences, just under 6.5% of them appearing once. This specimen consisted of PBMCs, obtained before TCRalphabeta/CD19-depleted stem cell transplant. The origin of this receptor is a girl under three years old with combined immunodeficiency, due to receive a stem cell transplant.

The CDR3 sequence is CASSQEWSTGRIFEQFF. DNA of the CDR3: TGCGCCAGCAGCCAAGAATGGTCGACAGGGAGGATTTTTGAGCAGTTCTTC. The rearrangement links TRBV4-3 to TRBJ2-1; D is perhaps TRBD1 (7 bases). Germline CDR1 LGHNA, CDR2 YSLEER. The CDR3 is 17 amino acids. Trimming took 0 bases from V and 9 from J, leaving 21 bases between them.